Given below is one TCR beta chain in context. What it binds is not known. Germline CDR1 reads MNHNY; CDR2 reads SVGAGI (reference sequence). The V segment lost 11 bases and the J segment 7 bases; nucleotides outside the gene matches: 5. The CDR3 totals 11 residues. TCRdb re-analysed the reads in MiXCR, keeping a single row per CDR3 protein. The sample carries about 24,000 distinct CDR3 sequences, roughly 20% recorded once. This entry comes from a study of T cell repertoires in cytomegalovirus infection. Study background: The study used recently identified HLA-C-restricted and well-studied HLA-B-restricted CMV epitopes.

The chain carries TRBV6-6 and TRBJ1-1; 9 bases fit TRBD1. This sequence originates from a human donor in good health (CMV status not recorded). Some clones in this sample may be carry-over from other donors' samples. Sequencing was performed on CD8+ T cells from cultured PBMCs, taken from culture after CMV antigen stimulation. CDR3 in amino acids: CASTGGIEAFF. The CDR3 DNA follows: TGTGCCTCGACAGGGGGGATTGAAGCTTTCTTT.